These T cell receptor beta chains were read from a single sample in a study of T cell responses to AZD1222 COVID-19 vaccine. TCRdb's copy holds only in-frame clones and misses some; the assay was immunoSEQ multiplex PCR. The sample yields about 120,000 clones, 86% seen once. The sequences come from peripheral blood, collected 28 days after the second AZD1222 dose. These receptors were obtained from an adult who received the AZD1222 COVID-19 vaccine. Each CDR3 is given with its conserved first and last residue. Fields, in order: D gene, clone size, J gene, V gene, CDR3 protein, CDR3 DNA. The D gene is left open where the match is weak. Clone size appears in some rows only: once, few, many, or a class for an expanded clone.

D: -
size: -
J: TRBJ1-5
V: TRBV5-8
CDR3: CASRNKRDGDQPQHF
DNA: TGTGCCAGCAGGAATAAACGGGACGGGGATCAGCCCCAGCATTTT

D: -
size: -
J: TRBJ1-2
V: TRBV6-6
CDR3: CASSPRAGYTF
DNA: TGTGCCAGCAGCCCAAGGGCTGGCTACACCTTC

D: -
size: -
J: TRBJ2-3
V: TRBV19
CDR3: CASTTVENKDTQYF
DNA: TGTGCCAGTACCACAGTCGAGAATAAGGATACGCAGTATTTT

D: -
size: -
J: TRBJ1-1
V: TRBV6-5
CDR3: CASSYPGNTEAFF
DNA: TGTGCCAGCAGTTACCCGGGTAACACTGAAGCTTTCTTT

D: -
size: -
J: TRBJ1-1
V: TRBV9
CDR3: CASSANRDLNTEAFF
DNA: TGTGCCAGCAGCGCGAACAGGGATTTGAACACTGAAGCTTTCTTT

D: TRBD1
size: -
J: TRBJ1-4
V: TRBV5-1
CDR3: CASSLAQGAGEKLFF
DNA: TGCGCCAGCAGCTTGGCTCAGGGGGCAGGAGAAAAACTGTTTTTT

D: TRBD1
size: once
J: TRBJ2-1
V: TRBV10-3
CDR3: CAISSQGALTNEQFF
DNA: TGTGCCATCAGTAGTCAGGGGGCTCTAACAAATGAGCAGTTCTTC

D: TRBD2
size: -
J: TRBJ2-7
V: TRBV4-1
CDR3: CASSPYPGLAGPSYEQYF
DNA: TGCGCCAGCAGCCCATATCCGGGACTAGCGGGTCCCTCCTACGAGCAGTACTTC

D: -
size: -
J: TRBJ1-5
V: TRBV5-1
CDR3: CASSAGDSNQPQHF
DNA: TGCGCCAGCAGCGCAGGGGATAGCAATCAGCCCCAGCATTTT

D: -
size: -
J: TRBJ1-2
V: TRBV6-5
CDR3: CASRGPNIGGYTF
DNA: TGTGCCAGCAGAGGGCCCAACATTGGGGGCTACACCTTC

D: -
size: -
J: TRBJ2-2
V: TRBV7-9
CDR3: CASSSTWTGELFF
DNA: TGTGCCAGCAGCTCAACATGGACCGGGGAGCTGTTTTTT

D: TRBD1
size: -
J: TRBJ1-1
V: TRBV7-9
CDR3: CASSIQGANTEAFF
DNA: TGTGCCAGCAGCATCCAGGGGGCGAACACTGAAGCTTTCTTT

D: TRBD1
size: -
J: TRBJ2-7
V: TRBV6-5
CDR3: CASSTRTGSYEQYF
DNA: TGTGCCAGCAGCACGAGGACAGGGAGTTACGAGCAGTACTTC